The following is a T cell receptor beta chain sequence with its context. The target antigen is unknown. This specimen comes from a study of blood T cells in healthy people across ages. Notes on the study in general: Because donor CMV status was unknown, expanded clonotype changes were possibly confounded.

With 4 bases removed from V and 2 bases from J, the gap between germline ends came to 21 bases. The CDR3 totals 19 residues. Germline lookup yields CDR1 LGHNA and CDR2 YNFKEQ. Together with a sample-barcoded 5' primer, a J-beta primer mix was included in a second PCR lasting about 7 to 12 cycles. MiXCR, applied by TCRdb to the 5' RACE reads, yields one record per CDR3 protein. The sample has about 730,000 distinct CDR3 sequences, roughly 44% seen once; the top ten hold around 20%. Sequenced material: blood. The V call is TRBV4-2, the J call TRBJ2-6; a possible D gene is TRBD1 (6 bases). The clonotype was recovered from a woman in her fifties or sixties in good health. CDR3 protein: CASSLRANTRGTGANVLTF. The CDR3 region has the DNA TGTGCCAGCAGCCTACGGGCAAATACCAGGGGTACTGGGGCCAACGTCCTGACTTTC.